The 23 T cell receptor beta chains below come from one sample, sequenced in a study of T cell responses to AZD1222 COVID-19 vaccine. The method was immunoSEQ multiplex PCR; TCRdb's version includes in-frame clones alone and lacks a portion of them. The table includes roughly 140,000 clones, more than 70% detected once. Sequenced here: peripheral blood, sampled on day 0 of AZD1222 vaccination. These TCRs come from an adult in good health.

The rearrangement uses TRBV24-1 and TRBJ1-2; 9 bases fit TRBD1. Germline V gene lookup returns CDR1 KGHDR and CDR2 SFDVKD. Germline trimming cut 1 base from V and 3 bases from J; bases unmatched to any gene: 14. The CDR3 is made up of 19 amino acids. CDR3 loop: CATSDFDMGQGRPHYGYTF. Written as DNA, the CDR3 is TGTGCCACCAGTGATTTCGACATGGGACAGGGAAGGCCCCACTATGGCTACACCTTC.

The chain couples TRBV6-4 to TRBJ2-1; no clear D. The V and J ends lost 6 bases and 4 bases respectively, with 19 bases between them. Germline-derived CDR1 and CDR2 are MRHNA and SNTAGT. The CDR3 is made up of 16 amino acids. DNA of the CDR3: TGTGCCAGCAGCCCCGATCCCGGCGGACCATACAATGAGCAGTTCTTC. Protein: CASSPDPGGPYNEQFF.

The chain links TRBV7-9 to TRBJ1-5, with 9 bases aligning to TRBD1. CDR1 SEHNR and CDR2 FQNEAQ come from the germline V gene (reference sequence). The CDR3 extends over 15 amino acids. V trimming: 5 bases; J trimming: 6 bases; junction bases outside the gene matches: 8. The CDR3 is CASSRGQGGGQPQHF. In DNA, the CDR3 is TGTGCCAGCAGCAGGGGACAGGGAGGCGGTCAGCCCCAGCATTTT.

The chain has TRBV12-5 and TRBJ1-2; 8 positions match TRBD1. V shed 2 bases and J 3 bases; nucleotides not matched to a gene: 17. The CDR3 loop spans 19 amino acids. Per germline, CDR1 LGHNT and CDR2 FRNRAP. CDR3 in amino acids: CASGLTAPWTGRGDYGYTF. CDR3 bases: TGTGCTAGTGGTTTGACGGCCCCCTGGACAGGGAGAGGAGACTATGGCTACACCTTC.

J is TRBJ1-2 and V is TRBV12-3 or TRBV12-4; unclear D gene. The CDR3 totals 13 residues. V was pared by 5 bases and J by 2 bases, with 9 bases between. CDR3 DNA sequence: TGTGCCAGCAGTCCCGGACGGAACTATGGCTACACCTTC. Protein: CASSPGRNYGYTF.

V usage is TRBV7-9 and J usage is TRBJ2-5; maybe TRBD1 (5 bases). The germline V gene has CDR1 SEHNR and CDR2 FQNEAQ (reference sequence). The CDR3 is made up of 14 amino acids. The V gene lost 4 bases and the J gene lost 7 bases, with 16 bases spanning the gap. The chain's CDR3 is CASSWAPGKGTQYF. The CDR3 region has the DNA TGTGCCAGCAGCTGGGCCCCAGGGAAAGGGACCCAGTACTTC.

The rearrangement joins TRBV6-6 to TRBJ1-3, with a tentative D call TRBD1 (6 bases). Trimming cost V 6 bases and J 0 bases, with 18 bases left between them. The V gene's germline CDR1 is MNHNY and CDR2 SVGAGI (reference sequence). The CDR3 has 17 amino acids. The CDR3 region has the DNA TGTGCCAGCAGCCGACGAGAGACAGGCCTCTCTGGAAACACCATATATTTT. Its translation is CASSRRETGLSGNTIYF.

The CDR3 here is CASTINSPLHF. The CDR3 DNA sequence: TGTGCCAGCACCATCAATTCACCCCTCCACTTT. This chain links TRBV2 with TRBJ1-6, with D uncertain. V lost 7 bases to trimming and J lost 7 bases, with 5 bases between them. The CDR3 is made up of 11 amino acids. In germline, CDR1 is SNHLY, CDR2 FYNNEI.

As concerns this clone: At the DNA level, this CDR3 is encoded by other sequences in the same sample as well. The chain joins TRBV5-1 to TRBJ1-4; D not certain. Trimming cost V 4 bases and J 0 bases, with 7 bases left between them. The CDR3 is made up of 14 amino acids. Germline V lookup: CDR1 SGHRS, CDR2 YFSETQ. Here the CDR3 reads CASSPLATNEKLFF. DNA of the CDR3: TGCGCCAGCAGCCCATTAGCAACTAATGAAAAACTGTTTTTT. Full variable domain (rest looked up from reference TRBV5-1 and TRBJ1-4): KAGVTQTPRYLIKTRGQQVTLSCSPISGHRSVSWYQQTPGQGLQFLFEYFSETQRNKGNFPGRFSGRQFSNSRSEMNVSTLELGDSALYLCASSPLATNEKLFFGSGTQLSVL.

This clone was observed once. Its ends do not fully match the called genes, so a read error is possible. This chain uses TRBV7-9 with TRBJ2-3; 10 bases align to TRBD1. Germline lookup yields CDR1 SEHNR and CDR2 FQNEAQ (reference sequence). This CDR3 region has 13 residues. The CDR3 nucleotides read TGCGCCGGGACAGGGGAACTCACAGATACGCAGTATTTT. Its protein is CAGTGELTDTQYF. Using reference TRBV7-9 and TRBJ2-3 for the parts outside the CDR3, the full variable domain is DTGVSQNPRHKITKRGQNVTFRCDPISEHNRLYWYRQTLGQGPEFLTYFQNEAQLEKSRLLSDRFSAERPKGSFSTLEIQRTEQGDSAMYLCAGTGELTDTQYFGPGTRLTVL.

The chain has TRBV2 and TRBJ1-1; 9 bases line up with TRBD1. The V and J ends lost 7 bases and 5 bases, in that order; junction bases with no gene match: 8. Germline-derived CDR1 and CDR2 are SNHLY and FYNNEI. There are 14 residues in the CDR3. The DNA for the CDR3 is TGTGCCAGCACCCAACAGGGGGCGATGACTGAAGCTTTCTTT. This sequence encodes CASTQQGAMTEAFF.

This sequence joins TRBV10-1 and TRBJ2-7; possibly TRBD1 for D (5 bases). V gave up 3 bases and J gave up 4 bases, with 10 bases separating them. This CDR3 has 13 residues. CDR1 WNHNN and CDR2 SYGVQD come from the germline V gene (reference sequence). For the CDR3, the DNA is TGCGCCAGCAGTGAAGGGGCTCCTTACGAGCAGTACTTC. It translates to CASSEGAPYEQYF.

The chain carries TRBV13 and TRBJ2-7; D remains unclear. Trimming removed 2 bases at V and 1 base at J, with 9 bases between. The V gene's germline CDR1 is PRHDT and CDR2 FYEKMQ (reference sequence). The length of the CDR3 is 14 residues. The CDR3 DNA reads as TGTGCCAGCAGCTTATTTAGGCCTTCCTACGAGCAGTACTTC. Translated, it gives CASSLFRPSYEQYF.

This rearrangement joins TRBV15 to TRBJ1-2; a weak D match, TRBD1 (6 bases). The CDR3 totals 16 residues. Between the trimmed V and J ends, which lost 0 bases and 4 bases, there was a span of 15 bases. Germline CDR1 reads LNHNV; CDR2 reads YYDKDF (reference sequence). DNA for the CDR3: TGTGCCACCAGCAGAGATCACGGGACAAACCGCTATGGCTACACCTTC. Amino acid sequence: CATSRDHGTNRYGYTF.

V is TRBV4-3 and J is TRBJ2-6, with D uncertain. V was clipped by 0 bases and J by 2 bases, with 5 bases between them. Germline V gene data show CDR1 as LGHNA and CDR2 as YSLEER. This CDR3 spans 15 amino acids. In nucleotides, the CDR3 is TGCGCCAGCAGCCAAGATCTACCTGGGGCCAACGTCCTGACTTTC. Residues: CASSQDLPGANVLTF.

The chain couples TRBV30 to TRBJ2-2; 13 bases are a match to TRBD2. Germline trimming cut 1 base from V and 6 bases from J; bases unmatched to any gene: 8. Germline CDR1 GTSNPN, CDR2 SVGIG (reference sequence). This CDR3 is built from 17 residues. CDR3 in DNA: TGTGCCTGGAGTGGTACTACTAGCGGGGGGGCATCCGGGGAGCTGTTTTTT. It is translated as CAWSGTTSGGASGELFF.

Regarding this clone: A junction end diverges from the germline sequence, so it may reflect a read error. The V and J genes are TRBV7-2 and TRBJ2-7; 7 bases are shared with TRBD2. CDR1 and CDR2 (germline): SGHTA, FQGNSA. The CDR3 is 16 residues long. The CDR3, as DNA: TGTGCCAACAGCCCCGCCGCCGGGAGGAGCTCCTACGAGCAGTACTTC. This sequence encodes CANSPAAGRSSYEQYF.

V is TRBV18 and J is TRBJ1-2; D remains ambiguous. The CDR3 is 14 residues long. Between the trimmed V and J ends, which lost 0 bases and 2 bases, there was a span of 7 bases. Germline V CDR1 and CDR2: KGHSH, LQKENI. This CDR3 reads CASSPPNRNYGYTF. Here the CDR3 DNA reads TGTGCCAGCTCACCACCTAACAGAAACTATGGCTACACCTTC.

This chain uses TRBV6-2 or TRBV6-3 with TRBJ2-1; tentative D call: TRBD1 (6 bases). CDR3 length equals 15 residues. Germline V gene data show CDR1 as MNHEY and CDR2 as SVGEGT. Trimming removed 3 bases at V and 7 bases at J, with 16 bases between. CDR3 loop: CASSYLQGQRNEQFF. The CDR3 region has the DNA TGTGCCAGCAGTTATCTACAAGGACAGCGGAATGAGCAGTTCTTC.

Comments on this clone: Other DNA sequences of this sample code for an identical CDR3. This chain connects TRBV24-1 to TRBJ1-1, with D possibly TRBD1 on 5 matching bases. Deletions cut 6 bases from V and 5 bases from J, with 6 bases between. This CDR3 is 11 amino acids long. CDR1 and CDR2 (germline): KGHDR, SFDVKD. The CDR3, as DNA: TGTGCCACCAGTCAGGGTACTGAAGCTTTCTTT. Protein: CATSQGTEAFF.

The rearrangement uses TRBV7-2 and TRBJ2-7; D may be TRBD2 (6 bases). Trimming removed 4 bases from V and 3 bases from J, with 16 bases in between. CDR1 SGHTA and CDR2 FQGNSA come from the germline V gene. This CDR3 is 15 amino acids long. CDR3 amino acids: CASSYGNSGVYEQYF. The CDR3 DNA follows: TGTGCCAGCAGCTACGGGAATAGCGGCGTCTACGAGCAGTACTTC. Looking up the rest from reference TRBV7-2 and TRBJ2-7 gives the full variable domain: GAGVSQSPSNKVTEKGKDVELRCDPISGHTALYWYRQSLGQGLEFLIYFQGNSAPDKSGLPSDRFSAERTGGSVSTLTIQRTQQEDSAVYLCASSYGNSGVYEQYFGPGTRLTVT.

This clone was seen a handful of times. The V and J genes are TRBV5-4 and TRBJ1-1; the D is unclear. This CDR3 is 13 amino acids long. Between the trimmed V and J ends, which lost 7 bases and 1 base, there was a span of 11 bases. Germline V gives CDR1 SGHNT, CDR2 YYREEE (reference sequence). CDR3 residues: CASRVAENTEAFF. In DNA form, the CDR3 reads TGTGCCAGCCGAGTGGCAGAGAACACTGAAGCTTTCTTT.

This clone was counted once. J is TRBJ2-1 and V is TRBV5-5; D call uncertain. CDR1 SGHKS and CDR2 YYEKEE come from the germline V gene (reference sequence). The CDR3 spans 15 residues. The V end was cut by 2 bases, the J end by 1 base, with 10 bases between. CDR3 coding DNA: TGTGCCAGCAGCTTCGGCCACGGGTCCTACAATGAGCAGTTCTTC. This codes for CASSFGHGSYNEQFF.